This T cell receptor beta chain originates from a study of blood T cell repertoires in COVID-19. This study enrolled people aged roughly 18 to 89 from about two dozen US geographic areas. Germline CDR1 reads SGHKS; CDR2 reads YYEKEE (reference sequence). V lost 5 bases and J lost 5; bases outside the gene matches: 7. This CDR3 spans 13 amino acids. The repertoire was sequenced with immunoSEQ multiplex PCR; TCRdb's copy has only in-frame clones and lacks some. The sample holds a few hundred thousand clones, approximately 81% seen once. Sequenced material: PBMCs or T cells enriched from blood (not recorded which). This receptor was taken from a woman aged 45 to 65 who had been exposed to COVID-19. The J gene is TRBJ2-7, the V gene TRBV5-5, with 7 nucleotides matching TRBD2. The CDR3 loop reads CASRIGLVDEQYF. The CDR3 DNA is TGTGCCAGCAGAATCGGACTAGTTGACGAGCAGTACTTC.